Here is one TCR beta chain with its context. The V end was cut by 1 base, the J end by 4 bases, with 11 bases between. Germline lookup yields CDR1 MNHNS and CDR2 SASEGT. The CDR3 is 14 amino acids. The assay was immunoSEQ multiplex PCR, and TCRdb's table has in-frame clones only and misses some. The repertoire holds roughly 70,000 clones, with 60% to 80% as singletons. The sample is drawn from a study of PD-1 blockade in classical Hodgkin lymphoma. Autologous stem cell transplantation was followed by relapse in every patient, and brentuximab vedotin exposure varied. The receptor was isolated from a human donor with classical Hodgkin lymphoma. The V and J genes are TRBV6-1 and TRBJ2-7; no clear D. This material consisted of peripheral blood mononuclear cells (PBMCs), taken before the second cycle of nivolumab. Here the CDR3 DNA reads TGTGCCAGCAGTGAAGGCTACAGAGAGTACGAGCAGTACTTC. Protein sequence: CASSEGYREYEQYF.